The rows below give T cell receptor beta chains drawn from one sample of a study of blood T cell repertoires in COVID-19. TCRdb keeps only in-frame clones here, not all; method: immunoSEQ multiplex PCR. The table shows under 500,000 clones, with more than 85% occurring only once. The sample was peripheral blood. Every receptor here comes from a woman in her twenties or thirties with acute or convalescent COVID-19. Each CDR3 is given with its conserved first and last residue.

J gene: TRBJ2-2
V gene: TRBV5-5
CDR3 protein: CASLYLAGVNTGELFF

J gene: TRBJ1-2
V gene: TRBV27
CDR3 protein: CASSLYGTGAGGYTF

J gene: TRBJ2-7
V gene: TRBV21-1
CDR3 protein: CASSRDRDRGGYEQYF

J gene: TRBJ2-6
V gene: TRBV19
CDR3 protein: CASSTQGSGANVLTF

J gene: TRBJ1-6
V gene: TRBV30
CDR3 protein: CAWSSGQGYNSPLHF

J gene: TRBJ2-3
V gene: TRBV6-4
CDR3 protein: CASNRSFAGGNTDTQYF

J gene: TRBJ2-5
V gene: TRBV29-1
CDR3 protein: CSAGEMAGGETQYF

J gene: TRBJ1-1
V gene: TRBV29-1
CDR3 protein: CSVEDYLGMGLNTEAFF

J gene: TRBJ1-2
V gene: TRBV19
CDR3 protein: CASSRTGSTFNYGYTF

J gene: TRBJ1-2
V gene: TRBV11-2
CDR3 protein: CAITLGTGGVYGYTF

J gene: TRBJ2-1
V gene: TRBV5-4
CDR3 protein: CASSLDRGSYNEQFF

J gene: TRBJ2-7
V gene: TRBV6-1
CDR3 protein: CASSDIAGSHEQYF

J gene: TRBJ1-6
V gene: TRBV6-6
CDR3 protein: CASSYSSSDSPLHF

J gene: TRBJ1-4
V gene: TRBV2
CDR3 protein: CASRGTGEDSTNEKLFF

J gene: TRBJ1-4
V gene: TRBV24-1
CDR3 protein: CATSDPTDYQEKLFF

J gene: TRBJ1-4
V gene: TRBV2
CDR3 protein: CASSDDSFEKLFF

J gene: TRBJ2-4
V gene: TRBV2
CDR3 protein: CASSDTGGSKNIQYF

J gene: TRBJ1-2
V gene: TRBV29-1
CDR3 protein: CSVWVLQETNYGYTF

J gene: TRBJ1-3
V gene: TRBV6-5
CDR3 protein: CASIHTGGNTIYF

J gene: TRBJ2-2
V gene: TRBV2
CDR3 protein: CASSAMQGATGELFF

J gene: TRBJ1-1
V gene: TRBV12-5
CDR3 protein: CASGLVLGRGTEAFF

J gene: TRBJ1-6
V gene: TRBV5-4
CDR3 protein: CASSLARGSGNSPLHF

J gene: TRBJ2-5
V gene: TRBV7-8
CDR3 protein: CASSLTSGPEETQYF

J gene: TRBJ1-2
V gene: TRBV24-1
CDR3 protein: CATSPGQGAGGYTF

J gene: TRBJ2-1
V gene: TRBV9
CDR3 protein: CASSVAGGNEQFF

J gene: TRBJ1-6
V gene: TRBV9
CDR3 protein: CASSVDSGGLSLHF

J gene: TRBJ1-6
V gene: TRBV28
CDR3 protein: CASSFLGETNSPLHF

J gene: TRBJ1-1
V gene: TRBV24-1
CDR3 protein: CATSDLLPGGLLVNTEAFF

J gene: TRBJ2-6
V gene: TRBV9
CDR3 protein: CASSVGQSGANVLTF

J gene: TRBJ2-3
V gene: TRBV12-3/TRBV12-4
CDR3 protein: CASRALAPDTQYF

J gene: TRBJ2-7
V gene: TRBV19
CDR3 protein: CASQGQGISEQYF

J gene: TRBJ2-5
V gene: TRBV9
CDR3 protein: CASSVGSRETQYF

J gene: TRBJ2-3
V gene: TRBV5-5
CDR3 protein: CASTPPGWRADTQYF

J gene: TRBJ1-1
V gene: TRBV7-2
CDR3 protein: CASSRDRGLEAFF

J gene: TRBJ2-7
V gene: TRBV15
CDR3 protein: CATSIRGSYEQYF

J gene: TRBJ2-3
V gene: TRBV30
CDR3 protein: CAWSGGADTQYF

J gene: TRBJ2-3
V gene: TRBV29-1
CDR3 protein: CSVVTSGGLTTQYF